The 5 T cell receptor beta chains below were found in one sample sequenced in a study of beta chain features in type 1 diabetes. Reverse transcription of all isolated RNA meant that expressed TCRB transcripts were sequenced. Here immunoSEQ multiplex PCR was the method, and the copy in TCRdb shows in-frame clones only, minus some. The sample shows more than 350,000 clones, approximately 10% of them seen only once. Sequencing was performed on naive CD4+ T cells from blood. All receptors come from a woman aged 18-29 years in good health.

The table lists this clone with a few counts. The CDR3 spells CASSQSTGLLTQYF. In DNA, the CDR3 is TGTGCCAGCAGTCAATCAACAGGACTGCTGACCCAGTACTTC. J is TRBJ2-5 and V is TRBV6-5; D possibly uses TRBD1 or TRBD2 (5 bases each). Germline V gene lookup returns CDR1 MNHEY and CDR2 SVGAGI. This CDR3 is built from 14 residues. V shed 5 bases and J shed 7 bases, with 17 bases lying between them.

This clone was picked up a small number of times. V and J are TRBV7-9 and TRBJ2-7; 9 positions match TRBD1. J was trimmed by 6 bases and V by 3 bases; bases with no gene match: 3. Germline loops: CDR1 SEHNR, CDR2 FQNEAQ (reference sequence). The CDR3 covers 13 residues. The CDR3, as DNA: TGTGCCAGCAGCTTTCCGGGACAGGGCGAGCAGTACTTC. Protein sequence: CASSFPGQGEQYF.

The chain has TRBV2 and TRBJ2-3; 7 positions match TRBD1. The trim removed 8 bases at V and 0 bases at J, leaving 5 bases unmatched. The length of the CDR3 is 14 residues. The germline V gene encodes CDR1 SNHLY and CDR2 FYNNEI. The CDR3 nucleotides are TGTGCCAGCCTCCGGGACAGTAGCACAGATACGCAGTATTTT. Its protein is CASLRDSSTDTQYF.

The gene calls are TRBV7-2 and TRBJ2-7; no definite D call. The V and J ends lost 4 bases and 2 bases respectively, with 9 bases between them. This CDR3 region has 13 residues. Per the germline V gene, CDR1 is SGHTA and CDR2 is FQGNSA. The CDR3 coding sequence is TGTGCCAGCAGCTGGCAGGCCACCTACGAGCAGTACGTC. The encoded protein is CASSWQATYEQYV.

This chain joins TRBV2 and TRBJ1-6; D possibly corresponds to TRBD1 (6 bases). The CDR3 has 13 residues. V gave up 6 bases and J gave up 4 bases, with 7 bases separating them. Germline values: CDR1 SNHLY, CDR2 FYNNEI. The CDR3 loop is CASRDRYNSPLHF. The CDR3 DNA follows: TGTGCCAGCAGGGACAGATATAATTCACCCCTCCACTTT.